One sample yielded the 16 T cell receptor beta chains listed below, sequenced in a study of blood T cell repertoires in COVID-19. Repertoires were generated with immunoSEQ multiplex PCR, while TCRdb's copy carries only in-frame clones and drops some. This sample has more than 85,000 clones, with around 90% found just once. Sequencing was done on a sample of peripheral blood. These receptors originate from a human donor with COVID-19, enrolled during active disease. The donor label of this sample is uncertain.

The rearrangement joins TRBV6-5 to TRBJ1-2; D may be TRBD1 (6 bases). This CDR3 region has 13 residues. Germline V gives CDR1 MNHEY, CDR2 SVGAGI. Trimming pared 7 bases from V and 8 bases from J, leaving 17 bases between. CDR3 in amino acids: CASTWTVFEGYTF. CDR3 sequence (DNA): TGTGCCAGCACGTGGACAGTCTTTGAGGGCTACACCTTC.

This clone was seen just once. This chain joins TRBV5-1 and TRBJ2-5; 7 positions match TRBD1. This CDR3 region has 16 residues. J was trimmed by 7 bases and V by 2 bases; bases with no gene match: 14. Germline loops: CDR1 SGHRS, CDR2 YFSETQ. This CDR3 reads CASSFNSGQAETTQYF. DNA of the CDR3: TGCGCCAGCAGCTTTAACAGTGGACAGGCTGAAACGACCCAGTACTTC.

The chain uses TRBV7-9 and TRBJ2-7; D unclear. The germline V gene has CDR1 SEHNR and CDR2 FQNEAQ (reference sequence). The CDR3 consists of 15 residues. The V gene lost 4 bases and the J gene lost 1 base, with 14 bases spanning the gap. CDR3 loop: CASSSTSTYSYEQYF. In DNA, the CDR3 is TGTGCCAGCAGCTCAACATCAACATATTCCTACGAGCAGTACTTC.

This chain links TRBV19 with TRBJ2-2, with 7 bases lining up with TRBD1. J lost 6 bases, V lost 8 bases, and 9 bases had no gene match. The CDR3 totals 14 residues. CDR1 LNHDA and CDR2 SQIVND come from the germline V gene (reference sequence). This CDR3 reads CASRTGAHAGELFF. The CDR3 DNA sequence: TGTGCCAGTCGAACAGGGGCCCACGCCGGGGAGCTGTTTTTT. Using reference TRBV19 and TRBJ2-2 for the parts outside the CDR3, the full variable domain is DGGITQSPKYLFRKEGQNVTLSCEQNLNHDAMYWYRQDPGQGLRLIYYSQIVNDFQKGDIAEGYSVSREKKESFPLTVTSAQKNPTAFYLCASRTGAHAGELFFGEGSRLTVL.

The V and J genes are TRBV7-3 and TRBJ2-1; 9 bases align to TRBD2. This CDR3 has 15 residues. The V segment lost 4 bases and the J segment 10 bases; nucleotides outside the gene matches: 11. Germline V gene lookup returns CDR1 SGHTA and CDR2 FQGTGA. The DNA of the CDR3 is TGTGCCAGCAGCTCCTTAGCGGGAGAAGTAGGCGAGCAGTTCTTC. Translating it yields CASSSLAGEVGEQFF.

The chain recombines TRBV21-1 with TRBJ2-2; the table assigns TRBD2, which was not confirmed against the DNA. TRBV21-1 is assigned pseudogene status. There are 12 residues in the CDR3. CDR3 sequence: CASPPDTGELFF. The CDR3 DNA reads as TGTGCCAGCCCCCCGGACACCGGGGAGCTGTTTTTT.

The chain employs TRBV2 and TRBJ2-7; 7 bases agree with TRBD1. From germline, CDR1 is SNHLY and CDR2 FYNNEI. CDR3 length equals 13 residues. The junction had 9 bases not matched to a gene; V was cut back by 8 bases and J by 5 bases. CDR3 protein: CASADDRAHEQYF. CDR3 coding DNA: TGTGCCAGCGCTGATGACAGGGCACACGAGCAGTACTTC.

V and J are TRBV30 and TRBJ2-7; the D gene is possibly TRBD1 (5 bases). Germline values: CDR1 GTSNPN, CDR2 SVGIG (reference sequence). V was cut by 4 bases and J by 1 base, with 8 bases left in between. The CDR3 contains 12 residues. This chain's CDR3 is CAWNRGSYEQYF. The CDR3 DNA is TGTGCCTGGAATAGGGGATCCTACGAGCAGTACTTC.

This chain connects TRBV4-1 to TRBJ1-5; no clear D. The germline CDR1 and CDR2 sequences are MGHRA and YSYEKL. This CDR3 has 13 amino acids. V lost 0 bases and J 5 bases, leaving 5 bases between the germline ends. The chain's CDR3 is CASSQDADQPQHF. The CDR3 DNA follows: TGCGCCAGCAGCCAAGATGCAGATCAGCCCCAGCATTTT.

This rearrangement joins TRBV10-3 to TRBJ1-2, with 9 nucleotides matching TRBD1. V lost 5 bases, J lost 8 bases, and 6 bases stayed unmatched. In germline, CDR1 is ENHRY, CDR2 SYGVKD. There are 13 residues in the CDR3. This chain's CDR3 is CAISLQGAGGYTF. The DNA for the CDR3 is TGTGCCATCAGTTTACAGGGGGCGGGAGGCTACACCTTC.

In the case of this clone: Different DNA sequences within this sample yield the same CDR3. The rearrangement uses TRBV5-1 and TRBJ1-1; 7 bases match TRBD1. CDR3 size: 14 residues. J gave up 2 bases and V 5 bases, and 6 bases lay outside the gene matches. Germline V lookup: CDR1 SGHRS, CDR2 YFSETQ. DNA for the CDR3: TGCGCCAGCAGTCCCGGACAGGCTAACACTGAAGCTTTCTTT. Its translation: CASSPGQANTEAFF. Full variable domain (missing parts from reference TRBV5-1 and TRBJ1-1): KAGVTQTPRYLIKTRGQQVTLSCSPISGHRSVSWYQQTPGQGLQFLFEYFSETQRNKGNFPGRFSGRQFSNSRSEMNVSTLELGDSALYLCASSPGQANTEAFFGQGTRLTVV.

The V and J genes are TRBV2 and TRBJ1-5; D gene unclear. The CDR3 has 14 residues. Germline loops: CDR1 SNHLY, CDR2 FYNNEI. V lost 6 bases and J lost 1, with 10 bases in between. The CDR3 coding sequence is TGTGCCAGCAGCGCTGAGGAGAGCAATCAGCCCCAGCATTTT. Protein sequence: CASSAEESNQPQHF.

Comment on this clone: Other DNA sequences in this specimen translate into the identical CDR3. CDR3 protein: CASSLQNSPLHF. Written as DNA, the CDR3 is TGTGCCAGTAGTTTACAGAATTCACCCCTCCACTTT. The V gene is TRBV19, the J gene TRBJ1-6; D is uncertain. This CDR3 has 12 amino acids. Germline V gene sequence: CDR1 LNHDA, CDR2 SQIVND (reference sequence). Trimming took 5 bases from V and 7 from J, leaving 6 bases between them. The whole variable domain, remainder taken from reference TRBV19 and TRBJ1-6, is DGGITQSPKYLFRKEGQNVTLSCEQNLNHDAMYWYRQDPGQGLRLIYYSQIVNDFQKGDIAEGYSVSREKKESFPLTVTSAQKNPTAFYLCASSLQNSPLHFGNGTRLTVT.

The chain carries TRBV4-1 and TRBJ1-4; no firm D call. The CDR3 covers 16 residues. CDR1 MGHRA and CDR2 YSYEKL come from the germline V gene. Deletions cut 4 bases from V and 4 bases from J, with 16 bases between. The CDR3 DNA is TGCGCCAGCAGCCTACACCCGGGAGAGGGTAATGAAAAACTGTTTTTT. As protein: CASSLHPGEGNEKLFF.

There are a few counts of this clone. The V gene is TRBV18, the J gene TRBJ2-2; possible D gene TRBD2, 6 bases. The CDR3 is 18 amino acids. V was cut by 1 base and J by 4 bases, with 19 bases left in between. Germline lookup yields CDR1 KGHSH and CDR2 LQKENI. Written as DNA, the CDR3 is TGTGCCAGCTCACCACAATGGGGCGGGAACTTAATCACCGGGGAGCTGTTTTTT. Translated, it gives CASSPQWGGNLITGELFF.

The chain employs TRBV9 and TRBJ2-3; D gene uncertain. Trimming shortened V by 0 bases and J by 2 bases, and 10 bases separated the two germline ends. CDR1 SGDLS and CDR2 YYNGEE come from the germline V gene. CDR3 size: 15 residues. This CDR3 reads CASSVVGHPTDTQYF. DNA for the CDR3: TGTGCCAGCAGCGTAGTTGGCCACCCCACAGATACGCAGTATTTT.